Presented here are 8 T cell receptor beta chains from one specimen sequenced in a study of vaccination and CD4 T cells after COVID-19. Antigens for these TCRs are unknown. Treatment reported: roughly ten-day PBMC culture with coronavirus spike peptide pools or control peptides (ViraFEST assay). Oncomine TCR Beta short-read sequencing was applied to DNA from cultured CD4+ T cells. In TCRdb, the PCR reads were re-called with MiXCR into one record per CDR3 protein. This sample has over 15,000 distinct CDR3 sequences; about 40% occur once, and the top ten carry around 7.5%. Material: CD4+ T cells from blood, cultured in vitro, obtained after SARS-CoV-2 vaccination. The receptors here all came from a human donor who had recovered from COVID-19.

This sequence joins TRBV28 and TRBJ2-2; D is unclear. The germline V gene encodes CDR1 MDHEN and CDR2 SYDVKM. This CDR3 has 14 residues. The V and J ends lost 5 bases and 3 bases respectively, with 10 bases between them. The chain's CDR3 is CASSPPYDTGELFF. The CDR3 nucleotides are TGTGCCAGCAGTCCGCCTTACGACACCGGGGAGCTGTTTTTT. The variable domain in full, with the rest retrieved from reference TRBV28 and TRBJ2-2, is DVKVTQSSRYLVKRTGEKVFLECVQDMDHENMFWYRQDPGLGLRLIYFSYDVKMKEKGDIPEGYSVSREKKERFSLILESASTNQTSMYLCASSPPYDTGELFFGEGSRLTVL.

The rearrangement uses TRBV7-2 and TRBJ1-5; TRBD1 is a possible D gene (5 bases). V lost 5 bases and J lost 0, with 14 bases in between. CDR1 and CDR2 (germline): SGHTA, FQGNSA. The CDR3 loop spans 16 amino acids. The CDR3 protein is CASSIPTAYSNQPQHF. The CDR3 nucleotides are TGTGCCAGCAGCATACCGACAGCTTATAGCAATCAGCCCCAGCATTTT.

This clonotype was detected a few times. The chain has TRBV6-5 and TRBJ1-5; possible D gene TRBD1, 6 bases. Trimming took 6 bases from V and 0 from J, leaving 12 bases between them. The CDR3 loop spans 15 amino acids. Germline V gives CDR1 MNHEY, CDR2 SVGAGI. For the CDR3, the DNA is TGTGCCAGCAGGTACAGGGATAATAGCAATCAGCCCCAGCATTTT. Its protein is CASRYRDNSNQPQHF.

J is TRBJ2-1 and V is TRBV11-2; 7 nucleotides align to TRBD1. The CDR3 spans 14 residues. Germline CDR1 SGHAT, CDR2 FQNNGV. V gave up 0 bases and J gave up 9 bases; unmatched junction bases: 5. CDR3 loop: CASSLDTGVPEQFF. The DNA of the CDR3 is TGTGCCAGCAGCTTAGATACAGGGGTCCCTGAGCAGTTCTTC.

This clonotype is judged medium-sized. This chain links TRBV7-2 with TRBJ2-5; TRBD1 matches 8 bases. J was trimmed by 0 bases and V by 3 bases; bases with no gene match: 3. The CDR3 totals 15 residues. Germline assignment: CDR1 SGHTA and CDR2 FQGNSA. The CDR3: CASSFRTGYQETQYF. CDR3 DNA sequence: TGTGCCAGCAGCTTCCGGACAGGGTACCAAGAGACCCAGTACTTC.

The V gene is TRBV7-2, the J gene TRBJ2-2; D is uncertain. V dropped 7 bases and J dropped 3 bases, with 6 bases sitting between them. The germline V gene encodes CDR1 SGHTA and CDR2 FQGNSA. The CDR3 has 12 residues. CDR3 nucleotides: TGTGCCAGCACCACCGACACCGGGGAGCTGTTTTTT. This encodes CASTTDTGELFF.

Of note for this clonotype: A much larger clone lies a single base off, so this may be a read error. The gene calls are TRBV7-8 and TRBJ2-5; 7 nucleotides match TRBD2. The germline gives CDR1 SGHVS, CDR2 FQNEAQ. The CDR3 is 15 residues long. The J segment lost 5 bases and the V segment lost 5 bases, leaving 11 bases of the junction unmatched. For the CDR3, the DNA is TGTGCCAGCAGCGTGACTAGCAGGAGTTGGGAGACCCAGTACTTC. Its protein is CASSVTSRSWETQYF.

A few counts support this clonotype. The chain uses TRBV20-1 and TRBJ2-3; perhaps TRBD2 as D (6 bases). The CDR3 is made up of 12 amino acids. Trimming removed 3 bases from V and 11 bases from J, with 15 bases in between. Germline CDR1 and CDR2: DFQATT and SNEGSKA (reference sequence). CDR3 amino acids: CSARPREVGQYF. In nucleotides, the CDR3 is TGCAGTGCTAGGCCTAGGGAGGTGGGGCAGTATTTT.